This TCR beta chain originates from a study of CD8+ T cells in alopecia areata. It was cDNA, reverse transcribed from extracted RNA, that served as the sequencing template. Generated by immunoSEQ multiplex PCR, the TCRdb table keeps only in-frame clones and is missing some. There are 200,000 to 250,000 clones in the sample; around 62% occur only once, and over 0.4% lies in the top ten. General study results and limits: Lesional scalp displayed greater clonality than normal scalp, most notably in alopecia totalis/universalis.

This clone appeared a few times. The antigen is unknown. V lost 3 bases, J lost 0 bases, and 12 bases lay in between. This CDR3 region has 17 residues. CDR1 is LNHDA and CDR2 is SQIVND in the germline V gene (reference sequence). Sequenced material: CD4+ T cells sorted from blood, taken at week 0. This sequence was found in a human donor with alopecia areata. The V and J genes are TRBV19 and TRBJ2-6, with D unresolved. Written as DNA, the CDR3 is TGTGCCAGTAGTATCTCCGCCGTCAACTCTGGGGCCAACGTCCTGACTTTC. Translation: CASSISAVNSGANVLTF. Complete variable domain (other parts from reference TRBV19 and TRBJ2-6): DGGITQSPKYLFRKEGQNVTLSCEQNLNHDAMYWYRQDPGQGLRLIYYSQIVNDFQKGDIAEGYSVSREKKESFPLTVTSAQKNPTAFYLCASSISAVNSGANVLTFGAGSRLTVL.